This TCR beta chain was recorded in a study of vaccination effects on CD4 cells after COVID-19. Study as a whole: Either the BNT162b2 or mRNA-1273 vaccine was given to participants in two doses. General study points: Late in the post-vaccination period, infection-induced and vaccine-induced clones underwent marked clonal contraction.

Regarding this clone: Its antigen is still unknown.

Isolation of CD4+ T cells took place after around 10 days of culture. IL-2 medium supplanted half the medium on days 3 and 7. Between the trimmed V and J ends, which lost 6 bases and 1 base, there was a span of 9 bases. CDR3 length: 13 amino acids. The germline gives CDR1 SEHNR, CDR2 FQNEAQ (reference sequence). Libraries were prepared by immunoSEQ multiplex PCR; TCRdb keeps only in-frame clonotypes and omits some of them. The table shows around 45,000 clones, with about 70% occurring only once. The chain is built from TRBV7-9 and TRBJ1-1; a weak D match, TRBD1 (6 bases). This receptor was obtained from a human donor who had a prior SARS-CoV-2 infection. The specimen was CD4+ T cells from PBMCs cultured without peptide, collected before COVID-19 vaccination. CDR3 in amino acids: CASRQGSNTEAFF. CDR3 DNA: TGTGCCAGCAGACAGGGTTCGAACACTGAAGCTTTCTTT. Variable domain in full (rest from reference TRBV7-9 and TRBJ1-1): DTGVSQNPRHKITKRGQNVTFRCDPISEHNRLYWYRQTLGQGPEFLTYFQNEAQLEKSRLLSDRFSAERPKGSFSTLEIQRTEQGDSAMYLCASRQGSNTEAFFGQGTRLTVV.